A single count supports the clone carrying this T cell receptor beta chain. The sample is drawn from a study of cytomegalovirus exposure and HLA in healthy donors. Study context: For the 300 to 450 genotyped donors, 65% to 90% fell within the Caucasian-associated ancestry cluster.

Use of 60 Vbeta and 13 Jbeta primers characterized the PCR. Profiled with immunoSEQ multiplex PCR; TCRdb holds only in-frame clones, not every one. The sample lists roughly 100,000 clones; about 80% were seen once. The CDR3 is 13 amino acids. CDR1 WNHNN and CDR2 SYGVQD come from the germline V gene (reference sequence). The germline V and J ends were trimmed by 5 bases and 2 bases, with 6 bases remaining between them. Specimen: PBMCs. The receptor's source is a man in his 60s in good health and CMV-seropositive. The J gene is TRBJ2-2, the V gene TRBV10-1; D not certain. The CDR3, as DNA: TGCGCCAGCAGTTCAACTAACACCGGGGAGCTGTTTTTT. Translated: CASSSTNTGELFF.